The 21 T cell receptor beta chains in this list originate from one sample, sequenced in a study of T-cell memory formation after mild COVID-19. TCRdb reprocessed the 5' RACE reads via MiXCR and lists one record per CDR3 protein. The sample holds around 4,000 distinct CDR3 sequences, approximately 15% seen once. Material: PBMCs or a T cell subset sorted from them (not recorded which). The source is an adult who had mild COVID-19 (a few samples of this study predate the infection). Cell type and time point are not known.

By sample fraction, this clonotype is medium-sized. The rearrangement uses TRBV3-1 and TRBJ1-1; possibly TRBD1 for D (5 bases). Germline V CDR1 and CDR2: LGHDT, YNNKEL (reference sequence). CDR3 length: 14 amino acids. Trimming removed 2 bases from V and 2 bases from J, with 9 bases in between. The CDR3 spells CASSQIGGNTEAFF. The CDR3 DNA follows: TGTGCCAGCAGCCAAATTGGGGGAAACACTGAAGCTTTCTTT. The full variable domain, its missing parts supplied by reference TRBV3-1 and TRBJ1-1, is DTAVSQTPKYLVTQMGNDKSIKCEQNLGHDTMYWYKQDSKKFLKIMFSYNNKELIINETVPNRFSPKSPDKAHLNLHINSLELGDSAVYFCASSQIGGNTEAFFGQGTRLTVV.

This clonotype ranks as medium-sized (0.01 to 0.1%). This chain uses TRBV5-1 with TRBJ2-3; a weak D match, TRBD1 (5 bases). This CDR3 is 14 amino acids long. V lost 4 bases to trimming and J lost 8 bases, with 17 bases between them. Germline assignment: CDR1 SGHRS and CDR2 YFSETQ. For the CDR3, the DNA is TGCGCCAGCAGCGTAGACAGCTGGAGTACTACGCAGTATTTT. It translates to CASSVDSWSTTQYF. Drawing the rest from reference TRBV5-1 and TRBJ2-3, the complete variable domain is KAGVTQTPRYLIKTRGQQVTLSCSPISGHRSVSWYQQTPGQGLQFLFEYFSETQRNKGNFPGRFSGRQFSNSRSEMNVSTLELGDSALYLCASSVDSWSTTQYFGPGTRLTVL.

By its share, this clonotype is medium-sized (0.01 to 0.1%). The CDR3 region has the DNA TGCGCCAGCTCCTTGGGGCCTGAGCAGTTCTTC. It yields the protein CASSLGPEQFF. The chain links TRBV5-1 to TRBJ2-1, with a weak D call TRBD1 (5 bases). Trimming removed 7 bases at V and 9 bases at J, with 11 bases between. Germline loops: CDR1 SGHRS, CDR2 YFSETQ. The CDR3 is made up of 11 amino acids.

This clonotype is labeled medium-sized (0.01 to 0.1%). Mismatch with germline at one junction end may stem from a read error. V gene TRBV20-1 combines with J gene TRBJ2-7, with D perhaps being TRBD1 or TRBD2 (5 bases each). The CDR3 has 14 amino acids. The germline CDR1 and CDR2 sequences are DFQATT and SNEGSKA (reference sequence). The CDR3 here is CSVRDSRGAYEQYF. In DNA form, the CDR3 reads TGCAGTGTTAGAGATTCCAGAGGGGCCTACGAGCAGTACTTC.

This clonotype ranks as medium-sized. This chain uses TRBV12-3 or TRBV12-4 with TRBJ2-3; perhaps TRBD1 as D (6 bases). V was clipped by 4 bases and J by 2 bases, with 16 bases between them. The CDR3 totals 16 residues. CDR3: CASSSALRQDTDTQYF. CDR3 DNA sequence: TGTGCCAGCAGTTCAGCCCTCCGACAGGACACAGATACGCAGTATTTT.

This clonotype appeared once. The chain couples TRBV4-3 to TRBJ2-7; 9 nucleotides match TRBD1. CDR1 LGHNA and CDR2 YSLEER come from the germline V gene. CDR3 size: 16 residues. V shed 4 bases and J 4 bases; nucleotides not matched to a gene: 11. This CDR3 reads CASSPGGTGGNYEQYF. CDR3 nucleotide sequence: TGCGCCAGCAGCCCCGGCGGAACAGGGGGCAATTACGAGCAGTACTTC.

By share, this clonotype counts as medium-sized. The chain recombines TRBV12-3 or TRBV12-4 with TRBJ1-1; 9 bases are a match to TRBD1. With 5 bases clipped from V and 0 bases from J, the junction kept 4 bases outside the gene matches. This CDR3 contains 15 residues. As DNA, the CDR3 is TGTGCCAGCAGTAGGACAGGGGCCATGAACACTGAAGCTTTCTTT. Encoded protein: CASSRTGAMNTEAFF.

By share, this clonotype ranks as medium-sized (0.01 to 0.1%). The chain is built from TRBV7-9 and TRBJ2-3; tentative D call: TRBD1 (5 bases). CDR3 length: 14 amino acids. CDR1 is SEHNR, CDR2 FQNEAQ, per germline (reference sequence). Trimming removed 3 bases from V and 0 bases from J, with 7 bases in between. The CDR3 here is CASSFRQSTDTQYF. CDR3 bases: TGTGCCAGCAGCTTTCGACAGAGCACAGATACGCAGTATTTT.

Judged by abundance, this clonotype is medium-sized. The chain carries TRBV11-2 and TRBJ2-7; 10 bases match TRBD2. Trimming at V came to 1 base and at J to 3 bases, leaving 9 bases not matched to a gene. CDR1 and CDR2 from the germline V gene are SGHAT and FQNNGV. The CDR3 consists of 17 residues. In DNA form, the CDR3 reads TGTGCCAGCAGCTTAGTGGTTTCTGGGACTAGCGACTACGAGCAGTACGTC. The encoded protein is CASSLVVSGTSDYEQYV.

This clonotype is labeled as medium-sized. The J gene is TRBJ2-3, the V gene TRBV6-6; TRBD2 matches 9 bases. J lost 8 bases, V lost 2 bases, and 11 bases had no gene match. Germline-derived CDR1 and CDR2 are MNHNY and SVGAGI (reference sequence). The CDR3 has 16 amino acids. The CDR3 loop is CASSYGALAGTATQYF. CDR3 coding DNA: TGTGCCAGCAGTTACGGGGCCCTAGCGGGGACCGCTACGCAGTATTTT.

The CDR3 DNA sequence: TGTGCCAGCACCATGACAGCCTCGTCCTATGGCTACACCTTC. Translating gives CASTMTASSYGYTF. The chain is built from TRBV2 and TRBJ1-2, with D perhaps TRBD1 (5 bases). V was cut by 7 bases and J by 4 bases, with 16 bases left in between. CDR3 size: 14 residues. Germline V gives CDR1 SNHLY, CDR2 FYNNEI. The full variable domain, rest sourced from reference TRBV2 and TRBJ1-2, is EPEVTQTPSHQVTQMGQEVILRCVPISNHLYFYWYRQILGQKVEFLVSFYNNEISEKSEIFDDQFSVERPDGSNFTLKIRSTKLEDSAMYFCASTMTASSYGYTFGSGTRLTVV.

Turning to this clonotype: The junction does not match germline at one end; this may be a read error. The gene calls are TRBV12-3 or TRBV12-4 and TRBJ2-5, with D possibly TRBD2 on 6 matching bases. The CDR3 length is 13 residues. The CDR3 loop reads CACSLRGGETQDF. The CDR3, as DNA: TGTGCCTGCAGTTTGCGGGGCGGAGAGACCCAGGACTTC.

In its sample, this clonotype ranks as medium-sized. This sequence joins TRBV20-1 and TRBJ2-5, with D perhaps matching TRBD2 (6 bases). The CDR3 has 13 amino acids. V dropped 1 base and J dropped 5 bases, with 11 bases sitting between them. The germline gives CDR1 DFQATT, CDR2 SNEGSKA (reference sequence). The CDR3 loop is CSARGEVVETQYF. Written as DNA, the CDR3 is TGCAGTGCTAGAGGGGAGGTTGTGGAGACCCAGTACTTC.

This clonotype is termed medium-sized (0.01 to 0.1%). The gene calls are TRBV5-1 and TRBJ1-3; D not certain. V was shortened by 3 bases and J by 4 bases, with 8 bases between the two germline ends. This CDR3 has 13 amino acids. Germline CDR1 reads SGHRS; CDR2 reads YFSETQ. The CDR3 loop is CASSSNAGNTIYF. The CDR3 bases are TGCGCCAGCAGCTCCAATGCAGGAAACACCATATATTTT.

By share, this clonotype counts as medium-sized. The chain carries TRBV24-1 and TRBJ2-1; D not certain. Germline loops: CDR1 KGHDR, CDR2 SFDVKD. This CDR3 has 14 residues. Trimming stripped 3 bases from V and 2 bases from J, with 7 bases between. The CDR3 spells CATSDSQTYNEQFF. The CDR3 nucleotides are TGTGCCACCAGTGATAGTCAGACCTACAATGAGCAGTTCTTC.

This clonotype is classed as medium-sized. The chain is built from TRBV20-1 and TRBJ1-2; no reliable D call. V lost 5 bases to trimming and J lost 3 bases, with 13 bases between them. CDR1 DFQATT and CDR2 SNEGSKA come from the germline V gene (reference sequence). The CDR3 contains 13 residues. CDR3 loop: CSAPNLGYYGYTF. CDR3 coding DNA: TGCAGTGCTCCTAATTTGGGGTACTATGGCTACACCTTC.

This clonotype is categorized as medium-sized (0.01 to 0.1%). The rearrangement links TRBV15 to TRBJ1-5; no definite D call. The CDR3 runs to 14 residues. From germline, CDR1 is LNHNV and CDR2 YYDKDF (reference sequence). V gave up 5 bases and J gave up 4 bases, with 12 bases separating them. The CDR3 sequence: CATSSFTGNQPQHF. The DNA of the CDR3 is TGTGCCACCAGCTCATTTACCGGTAATCAGCCCCAGCATTTT.

The chain links TRBV29-1 to TRBJ2-7, with 7 bases fitting TRBD1. The CDR3 is 12 amino acids. The germline V gene has CDR1 SQVTM and CDR2 ANQGSEA. Trimming removed 7 bases from V and 0 bases from J; junction bases left unmatched: 3. The CDR3 loop reads CSAGTDSYEQYF. DNA for the CDR3: TGCAGCGCTGGGACAGACTCCTACGAGCAGTACTTC.

By sample share, this clonotype is medium-sized. V is TRBV5-5 and J is TRBJ2-1, with D uncertain. Germline CDR1 is SGHKS and CDR2 is YYEKEE (reference sequence). The CDR3 covers 16 residues. Trimming cost V 2 bases and J 2 bases, with 14 bases left between them. The CDR3 DNA is TGTGCCAGCAGCTTTTCGACTGCCCTGGCCTACAATGAGCAGTTCTTC. Translating it yields CASSFSTALAYNEQFF.

Judged by abundance, this clonotype is medium-sized. The chain uses TRBV28 and TRBJ1-2; perhaps TRBD1 as D (6 bases). The germline V and J ends were trimmed by 8 bases and 4 bases, with 20 bases remaining between them. The length of the CDR3 is 15 residues. The germline gives CDR1 MDHEN, CDR2 SYDVKM. CDR3: CASPHRDNIPYGYTF. The CDR3, as DNA: TGTGCCAGCCCCCACCGGGACAACATCCCCTATGGCTACACCTTC.

This clonotype is judged medium-sized. The chain combines TRBV7-8 with TRBJ2-3; 7 positions agree with TRBD2. The V and J ends lost 0 bases and 0 bases, in that order; junction bases with no gene match: 3. Germline V gene lookup returns CDR1 SGHVS and CDR2 FQNEAQ. CDR3 size: 16 residues. CDR3 sequence reads: CASSLAPGGSTDTQYF. In nucleotides, the CDR3 is TGTGCCAGCAGCTTAGCGCCGGGGGGAAGCACAGATACGCAGTATTTT.